This record covers a single T cell receptor (beta chain). The data stem from a study of blood T cell repertoires in COVID-19. Germline CDR1 SGHDT, CDR2 YYEEEE. The V and J ends lost 0 bases and 0 bases respectively, with 6 bases between them. This CDR3 spans 15 amino acids. Authors' methods: Amplification with reference gene primers provided the estimates of nucleated cell counts. Only in-frame clones appear in the TCRdb table, and some are missing; sequencing was by immunoSEQ multiplex PCR. V and J calls and clone size are copied from that table; D and trimming were computed from the DNA. Among 150,000 to 200,000 clones listed, just under 90% were seen once.

The V call is TRBV5-6, the J call TRBJ2-2; D perhaps matches TRBD2 (6 bases). The sample taken for sequencing was peripheral blood. This sequence was found in a man aged 18-30 years with active or convalescent COVID-19. CDR3 region: CASSLGGTNTGELFF. The CDR3, as DNA: TGTGCCAGCAGCTTGGGCGGGACGAACACCGGGGAGCTGTTTTTT. Full variable domain (rest looked up from reference TRBV5-6 and TRBJ2-2): DAGVTQSPTHLIKTRGQQVTLRCSPKSGHDTVSWYQQALGQGPQFIFQYYEEEERQRGNFPDRFSGHQFPNYSSELNVNALLLGDSALYLCASSLGGTNTGELFFGEGSRLTVL.